This T cell receptor (beta chain) came from a study of cytomegalovirus exposure and HLA in healthy donors. Findings and caveats of the study: One later analysis reportedly identified an Asian-associated ancestry cluster that showed fewer N-insertions than the 666-donor mean. Analyses of presence and absence presupposed an approximately uniform sequencing depth across donors. Looking again later, the authors saw that most CMV-associated TCR beta chains seemed HLA-restricted.

Although they were nominally healthy when sampled, donors likely had unrecorded immune exposures. About this clone itself: The antigen is undetermined. This CDR3 is also generated by other DNA sequences in the sample.

Germline V gives CDR1 LGHNA, CDR2 YNFKEQ. CDR3 length: 13 residues. The V gene lost 0 bases and the J gene lost 7 bases, with 7 bases spanning the gap. The PCR contained 60 Vbeta and 13 Jbeta primers. The data were produced by immunoSEQ multiplex PCR, yet TCRdb's version contains in-frame clones alone and is incomplete. The data hold under 200,000 clones, with roughly 79% observed a single time. This receptor was obtained from a man aged 35 to 55 in good health and CMV-seronegative. This chain links TRBV4-2 with TRBJ2-1; tentative D call: TRBD1 (6 bases). The specimen was PBMCs. Here the CDR3 reads CASSQDTGNEQFF. The CDR3 DNA sequence: TGTGCCAGCAGCCAAGACACAGGGAATGAGCAGTTCTTC.